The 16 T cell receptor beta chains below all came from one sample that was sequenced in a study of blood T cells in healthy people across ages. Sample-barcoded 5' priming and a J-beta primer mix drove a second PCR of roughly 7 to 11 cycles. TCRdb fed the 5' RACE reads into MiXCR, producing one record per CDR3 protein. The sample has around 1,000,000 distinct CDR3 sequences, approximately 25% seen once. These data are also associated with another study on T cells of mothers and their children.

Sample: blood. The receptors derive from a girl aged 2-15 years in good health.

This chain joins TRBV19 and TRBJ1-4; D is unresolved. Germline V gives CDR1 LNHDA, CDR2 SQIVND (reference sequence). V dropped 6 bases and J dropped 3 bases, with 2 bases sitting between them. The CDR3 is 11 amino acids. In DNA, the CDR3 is TGTGCCAGTAGGGCTAATGAAAAACTGTTTTTT. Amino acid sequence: CASRANEKLFF.

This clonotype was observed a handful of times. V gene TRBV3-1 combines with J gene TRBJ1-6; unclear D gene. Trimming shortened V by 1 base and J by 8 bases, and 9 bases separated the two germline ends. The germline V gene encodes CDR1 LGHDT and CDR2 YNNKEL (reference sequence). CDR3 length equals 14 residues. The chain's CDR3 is CASSQVKGDSPLHF. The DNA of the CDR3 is TGTGCCAGCAGCCAAGTGAAGGGAGATTCACCCCTCCACTTT.

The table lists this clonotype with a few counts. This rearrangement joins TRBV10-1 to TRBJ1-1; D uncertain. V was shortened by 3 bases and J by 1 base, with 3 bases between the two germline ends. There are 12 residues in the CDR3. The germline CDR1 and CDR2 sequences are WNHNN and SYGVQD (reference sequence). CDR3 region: CASSDKNTEAFF. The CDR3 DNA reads TGCGCCAGCAGTGACAAGAACACTGAAGCTTTCTTT.

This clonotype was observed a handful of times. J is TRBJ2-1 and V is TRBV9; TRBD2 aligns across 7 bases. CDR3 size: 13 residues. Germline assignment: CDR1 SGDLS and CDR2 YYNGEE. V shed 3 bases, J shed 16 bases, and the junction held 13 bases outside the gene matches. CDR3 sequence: CASSASSGDLPFF. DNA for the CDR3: TGTGCCAGCAGCGCCTCCAGCGGGGATCTCCCCTTCTTC.

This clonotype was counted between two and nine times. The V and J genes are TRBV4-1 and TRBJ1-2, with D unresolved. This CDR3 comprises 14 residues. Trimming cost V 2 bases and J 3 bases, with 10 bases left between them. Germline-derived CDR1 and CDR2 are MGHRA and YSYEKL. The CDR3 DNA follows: TGCGCCAGCAGCCAACCGCTAACCCACTATGGCTACACCTTC. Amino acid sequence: CASSQPLTHYGYTF.

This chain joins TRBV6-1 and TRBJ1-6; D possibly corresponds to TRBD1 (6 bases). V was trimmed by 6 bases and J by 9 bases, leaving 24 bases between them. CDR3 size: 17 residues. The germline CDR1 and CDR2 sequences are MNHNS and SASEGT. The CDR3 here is CASSPQGGRTNTSPLHF. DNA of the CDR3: TGTGCCAGCAGCCCACAGGGCGGGAGAACCAATACTTCACCCCTCCACTTT.

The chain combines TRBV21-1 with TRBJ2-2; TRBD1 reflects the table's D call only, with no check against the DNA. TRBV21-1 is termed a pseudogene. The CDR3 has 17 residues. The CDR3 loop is CASSNGTGGVGTGELFF. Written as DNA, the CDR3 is TGTGCCAGCAGCAACGGGACAGGGGGCGTTGGCACCGGGGAGCTGTTTTTT.

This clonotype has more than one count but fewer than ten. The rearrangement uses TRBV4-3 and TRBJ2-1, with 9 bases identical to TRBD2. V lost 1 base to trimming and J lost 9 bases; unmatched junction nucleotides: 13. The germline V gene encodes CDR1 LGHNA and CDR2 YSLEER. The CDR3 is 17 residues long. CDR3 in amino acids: CASSQVLGGGVSGEQFF. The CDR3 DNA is TGCGCCAGCAGCCAAGTCCTCGGCGGGGGGGTTTCTGGTGAGCAGTTCTTC.

The CDR3 DNA reads TGCAGCGCCCGTAGAGTTTGGAATGAGCAGTTCTTC. This sequence encodes CSARRVWNEQFF. The gene calls are TRBV29-1 and TRBJ2-1; D uncertain. The V and J ends lost 7 bases and 7 bases respectively, with 14 bases between them. CDR1 SQVTM and CDR2 ANQGSEA come from the germline V gene. CDR3 length equals 12 residues.

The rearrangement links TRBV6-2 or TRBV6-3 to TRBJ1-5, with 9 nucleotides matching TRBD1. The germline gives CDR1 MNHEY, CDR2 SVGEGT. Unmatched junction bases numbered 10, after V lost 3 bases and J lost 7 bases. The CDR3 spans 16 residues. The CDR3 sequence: CASSYRDREPQQPQHF. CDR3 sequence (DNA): TGTGCCAGCAGTTATCGGGACAGGGAACCTCAGCAGCCCCAGCATTTT.

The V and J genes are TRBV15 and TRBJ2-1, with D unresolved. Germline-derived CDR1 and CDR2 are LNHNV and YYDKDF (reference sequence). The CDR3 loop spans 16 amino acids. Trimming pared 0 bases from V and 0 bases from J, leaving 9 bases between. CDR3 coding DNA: TGTGCCACCAGCAGAGATCTAGTGGGCTCCTACAATGAGCAGTTCTTC. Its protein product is CATSRDLVGSYNEQFF.

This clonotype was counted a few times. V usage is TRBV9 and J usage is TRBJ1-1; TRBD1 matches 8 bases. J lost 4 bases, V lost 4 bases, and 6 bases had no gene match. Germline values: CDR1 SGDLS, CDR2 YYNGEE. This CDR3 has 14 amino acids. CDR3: CASSPGQGLTEAFF. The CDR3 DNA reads TGTGCCAGCAGCCCCGGACAGGGCCTCACTGAAGCTTTCTTT.

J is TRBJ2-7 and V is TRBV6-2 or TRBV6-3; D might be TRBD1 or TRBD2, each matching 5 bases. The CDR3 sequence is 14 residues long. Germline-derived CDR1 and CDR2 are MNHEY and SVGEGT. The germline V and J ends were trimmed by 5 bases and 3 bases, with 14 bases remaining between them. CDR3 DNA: TGTGCCAGCAGTGACCGGCGTGGGGGCTACGAGCAGTACTTC. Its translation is CASSDRRGGYEQYF.

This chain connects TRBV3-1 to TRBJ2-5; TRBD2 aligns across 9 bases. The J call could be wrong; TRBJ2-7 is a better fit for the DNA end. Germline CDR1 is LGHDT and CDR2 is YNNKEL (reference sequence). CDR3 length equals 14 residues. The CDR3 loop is CASSRRSGRGEQYF. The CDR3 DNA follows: TGTGCCAGCAGCCGACGTAGCGGGAGAGGCGAGCAGTACTTC.

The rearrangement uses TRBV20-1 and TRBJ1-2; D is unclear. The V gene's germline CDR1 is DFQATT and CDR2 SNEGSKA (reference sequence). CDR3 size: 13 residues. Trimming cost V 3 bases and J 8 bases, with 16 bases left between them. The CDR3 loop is CSARVQESRGYTF. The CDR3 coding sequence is TGCAGTGCTAGGGTCCAGGAGTCGAGGGGCTACACCTTC.

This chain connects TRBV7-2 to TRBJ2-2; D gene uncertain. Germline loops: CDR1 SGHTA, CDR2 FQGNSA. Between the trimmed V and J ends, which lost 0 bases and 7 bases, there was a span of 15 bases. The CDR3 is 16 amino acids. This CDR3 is CASSLAGLNRNGELFF. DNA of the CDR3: TGTGCCAGCAGCTTAGCCGGGCTCAATAGGAACGGGGAGCTGTTTTTT.